The TCR beta chain under discussion was sequenced for a study of blood T cell repertoires in COVID-19. Only in-frame clones appear in the TCRdb table, and some are missing; sequencing was by immunoSEQ multiplex PCR. The sample consists of 100,000 to 120,000 clones, about 86% of them appearing once. The germline V gene has CDR1 MNHEY and CDR2 SVGAGI. The CDR3 covers 14 residues. The ends lost 0 bases at V and 3 bases at J; junction bases unmatched: 0. The clonotype originates from a man older than 75 with acute or convalescent COVID-19. The rearrangement links TRBV6-5 to TRBJ2-5; TRBD1 agrees at 8 bases. The sequencing input was peripheral blood. The CDR3 protein is CASSYSTGEETQYF. CDR3 nucleotides: TGTGCCAGCAGTTACTCGACAGGGGAAGAGACCCAGTACTTC.